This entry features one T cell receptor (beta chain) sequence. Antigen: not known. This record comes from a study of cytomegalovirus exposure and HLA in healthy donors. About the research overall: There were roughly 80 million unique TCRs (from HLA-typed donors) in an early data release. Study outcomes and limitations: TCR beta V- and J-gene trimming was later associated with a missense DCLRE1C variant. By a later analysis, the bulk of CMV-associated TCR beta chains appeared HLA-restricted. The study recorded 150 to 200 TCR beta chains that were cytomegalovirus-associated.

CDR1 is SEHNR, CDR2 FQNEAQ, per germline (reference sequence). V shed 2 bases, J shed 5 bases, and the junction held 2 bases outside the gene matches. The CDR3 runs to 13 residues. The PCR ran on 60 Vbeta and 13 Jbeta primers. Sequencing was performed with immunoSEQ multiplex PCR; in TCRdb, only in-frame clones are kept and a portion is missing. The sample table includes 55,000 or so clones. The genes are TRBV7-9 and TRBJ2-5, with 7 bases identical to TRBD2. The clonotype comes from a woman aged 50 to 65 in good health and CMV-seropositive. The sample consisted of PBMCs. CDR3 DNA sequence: TGTGCCAGCAGCTTATACGGGGGGGAGACCCAGTACTTC. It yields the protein CASSLYGGETQYF.